This is a list of T cell receptor beta chains from one sample in a study of blood T cell repertoires in COVID-19. Clones were read by immunoSEQ multiplex PCR, and TCRdb kept only the in-frame ones, dropping some. The sample lists some 420,000 clones, over 75% occurring once. Sequencing was performed on PBMCs or T cells enriched from blood (not recorded which). The receptors were sampled from a man aged 30 to 45 who had recovered from COVID-19. CDR3s include the opening cysteine and the closing phenylalanine or tryptophan. Each record gives: D gene, clone size, V gene, J gene, CDR3 protein, CDR3 DNA. The D gene is left open where the match is weak. Expanded clones are given a class, and other clones once, few, many or no size at all.

D: .
size: .
V: TRBV19
J: TRBJ1-3
CDR3: CASSIQGSSGNTIYF
DNA: TGTGCCAGTAGTATACAGGGGAGCTCTGGAAACACCATATATTTT

D: .
size: .
V: TRBV7-9
J: TRBJ2-7
CDR3: CASSLEAGRLSYEQYF
DNA: TGTGCCAGCAGCTTAGAGGCGGGGCGGCTCTCCTACGAGCAGTACTTC

D: .
size: .
V: TRBV6-1
J: TRBJ2-5
CDR3: CASSEGGLSGTQYF
DNA: TGTGCCAGCAGTGAAGGTGGTCTGAGTGGGACCCAGTACTTC

D: TRBD1
size: .
V: TRBV19
J: TRBJ1-5
CDR3: CASRTGTGDTQPQHF
DNA: TGTGCCAGTAGGACCGGGACAGGGGATACGCAGCCCCAGCATTTT

D: .
size: .
V: TRBV12-3/TRBV12-4
J: TRBJ1-6
CDR3: CASSQDGNSPLHF
DNA: TGTGCCAGCAGTCAAGACGGGAATTCACCCCTCCACTTT

D: .
size: .
V: TRBV7-9
J: TRBJ2-3
CDR3: CASSLISATQYF
DNA: TGTGCCAGCAGCTTAATCAGCGCGACGCAGTATTTT

D: .
size: once
V: TRBV24-1
J: TRBJ1-2
CDR3: CATSDFGTNYGYTF
DNA: TGTGCCACCAGTGATTTTGGGACAAACTATGGCTACACCTTC

D: TRBD2
size: .
V: TRBV2
J: TRBJ2-1
CDR3: CASSGSSGRVSGEQFF
DNA: TGTGCCAGCAGTGGATCTAGCGGGAGAGTTTCGGGTGAGCAGTTCTTC

D: .
size: .
V: TRBV12-3/TRBV12-4
J: TRBJ1-1
CDR3: CASTRSTEAFF
DNA: TGTGCCAGCACAAGGAGCACTGAAGCTTTCTTT

D: TRBD1
size: few
V: TRBV7-3
J: TRBJ2-2
CDR3: CASSPGQGVGTGELFF
DNA: TGTGCCAGCAGCCCCGGACAGGGAGTGGGCACCGGGGAGCTGTTTTTT

D: TRBD2
size: .
V: TRBV11-3
J: TRBJ2-1
CDR3: CASSILAGGPYNEQFF
DNA: TGTGCCAGCAGCATCCTAGCGGGAGGGCCTTACAATGAGCAGTTCTTC

D: TRBD1
size: .
V: TRBV4-1
J: TRBJ1-2
CDR3: CASSQGPTGGAGYGYTF
DNA: TGCGCCAGCAGCCAAGGCCCGACAGGGGGCGCAGGTTATGGCTACACCTTC

D: .
size: once
V: TRBV20-1
J: TRBJ1-5
CDR3: CSADSSGSQHF
DNA: TGCAGTGCCGACAGCTCCGGGTCCCAGCATTTT

D: .
size: .
V: TRBV9
J: TRBJ1-2
CDR3: CASSVPRAGEDYGYTF
DNA: TGTGCCAGCAGCGTACCGCGGGCGGGGGAGGACTATGGCTACACCTTC

D: TRBD1
size: .
V: TRBV25-1
J: TRBJ2-2
CDR3: CASSAPRTGGYGELFF
DNA: TGTGCCAGCAGTGCCCCCAGGACAGGGGGCTACGGGGAGCTGTTTTTT

D: TRBD2
size: once
V: TRBV2
J: TRBJ2-1
CDR3: CASSEAGGEQFF
DNA: TGTGCCAGCAGTGAAGCGGGAGGGGAGCAGTTCTTC

D: .
size: .
V: TRBV11-1
J: TRBJ2-7
CDR3: CASRENYEQYF
DNA: TGTGCCAGCCGGGAAAACTACGAGCAGTACTTC

D: .
size: .
V: TRBV5-4
J: TRBJ2-1
CDR3: CASSLALSPGEQFF
DNA: TGTGCCAGCAGCTTGGCCCTAAGTCCCGGTGAGCAGTTCTTC

D: TRBD2
size: .
V: TRBV7-2
J: TRBJ2-5
CDR3: CASSPGTSQGETQYF
DNA: TGTGCCAGCAGCCCAGGGACTAGCCAGGGGGAGACCCAGTACTTC

D: .
size: .
V: TRBV6-5
J: TRBJ1-5
CDR3: CASSPTGAPNQPQHF
DNA: TGTGCCAGCAGCCCGACAGGAGCTCCCAATCAGCCCCAGCATTTT

D: .
size: .
V: TRBV19
J: TRBJ2-6
CDR3: CASSNSGSGANVLTF
DNA: TGTGCCAGTAGCAATTCAGGGTCTGGGGCCAACGTCCTGACTTTC

D: .
size: .
V: TRBV5-5
J: TRBJ1-2
CDR3: CASSIGQDYGYTF
DNA: TGTGCCAGCAGCATCGGACAAGACTATGGCTACACCTTC

D: .
size: .
V: TRBV21-1
J: TRBJ2-7
CDR3: CASRPGQGYYEQYF
DNA: TGTGCCAGCAGGCCGGGACAGGGATACTACGAGCAGTACTTC

D: TRBD2
size: once
V: TRBV24-1
J: TRBJ2-1
CDR3: CATSDGASGRAYNEQFF
DNA: TGTGCCACCAGTGATGGGGCGAGCGGGAGGGCCTACAATGAGCAGTTCTTC

D: .
size: .
V: TRBV19
J: TRBJ1-5
CDR3: CASASGGGADQPQHF
DNA: TGTGCCAGTGCTTCCGGGGGAGGGGCCGATCAGCCCCAGCATTTT

D: .
size: .
V: TRBV10-2
J: TRBJ2-5
CDR3: CASSESVAPQGGTQYF
DNA: TGCGCCAGCAGTGAGTCAGTGGCTCCCCAGGGTGGGACCCAGTACTTC